Listed here are 14 T cell receptor beta chains from one sample, sequenced in a study of CD8 T cells in ankylosing spondylitis. TCRdb reprocessed the 5' RACE reads via MiXCR and lists one record per CDR3 protein. The sample yields tens of thousands of distinct CDR3 sequences, under 7.5% seen once. The sequencing input was synovial fluid, either unsorted or a sorted T cell fraction (not recorded which). The receptors come from a male donor with ankylosing spondylitis.

This clonotype has more than one count but fewer than ten. The rearrangement joins TRBV19 to TRBJ2-7, with TRBD1 matching over 7 bases. Germline values: CDR1 LNHDA, CDR2 SQIVND (reference sequence). The CDR3 runs 14 residues. Trimming took 9 bases from V and 6 from J; bases not matched to a gene: 14. CDR3 in DNA: TGTGCCAGCTCACGGTATACAGGGGCAAGCGAGCAGTACTTC. Its translation is CASSRYTGASEQYF.

This clonotype was seen many times. The rearrangement links TRBV7-3 to TRBJ2-1; D is unresolved. CDR3 length: 15 residues. Germline loops: CDR1 SGHTA, CDR2 FQGTGA. V lost 3 bases and J 8 bases, leaving 17 bases between the germline ends. CDR3 in amino acids: CASSLTKAFFDEQFF. Written as DNA, the CDR3 is TGTGCCAGCAGCTTGACAAAGGCTTTTTTCGATGAGCAGTTCTTC. Combining the CDR3 with reference TRBV7-3 and TRBJ2-1 gives the whole variable domain GAGVSQTPSNKVTEKGKYVELRCDPISGHTALYWYRQSLGQGPEFLIYFQGTGAADDSGLPNDRFFAVRPEGSVSTLKIQRTERGDSAVYLCASSLTKAFFDEQFFGPGTRLTVL.

For this clonotype: At one end the junction does not follow the germline gene, possibly because of a read error. The genes are TRBV28 and TRBJ1-4; no definite D call. In germline, CDR1 is MDHEN, CDR2 SYDVKM. The CDR3 has 14 amino acids. This CDR3 reads CASSLAQWDEKLFF. CDR3 bases: TGTGCCAGTAGTTTAGCGCAGTGGGATGAAAAACTGTTTTTT.

Here the CDR3 reads CASNLRGDGEKLFF. CDR3 nucleotide sequence: TGCGCCAGCAACCTCCGGGGTGATGGAGAAAAACTGTTTTTT. V is TRBV5-1 and J is TRBJ1-4; D is undetermined. The V end was cut by 6 bases, the J end by 8 bases, with 17 bases between. The CDR3 covers 14 residues. The germline V gene encodes CDR1 SGHRS and CDR2 YFSETQ.

This clonotype was counted many times. The V and J genes are TRBV5-1 and TRBJ1-2, with no clear D. This CDR3 contains 12 residues. Germline V gene lookup returns CDR1 SGHRS and CDR2 YFSETQ. V lost 4 bases to trimming and J lost 4 bases, with 8 bases between them. For the CDR3, the DNA is TGCGCCAGCAGCCCAGAAACCTATGGCTACACCTTC. Translating it yields CASSPETYGYTF.

This clonotype was seen at least ten times. J is TRBJ2-1 and V is TRBV7-8; the D is unclear. V lost 4 bases and J lost 3, with 10 bases in between. The V gene's germline CDR1 is SGHVS and CDR2 FQNEAQ. The CDR3 consists of 14 residues. CDR3 sequence: CASSSGSVYNEQFF. Written as DNA, the CDR3 is TGTGCCAGCAGCTCCGGTTCCGTCTACAATGAGCAGTTCTTC.

The V call is TRBV7-9, the J call TRBJ2-4, with D hard to call. Germline assignment: CDR1 SEHNR and CDR2 FQNEAQ (reference sequence). The CDR3 is 17 amino acids. V shed 5 bases and J shed 0 bases, with 17 bases lying between them. CDR3 residues: CASSARLDGLAKNIQYF. The DNA for the CDR3 is TGTGCCAGCAGCGCCCGTCTAGACGGGCTAGCCAAAAACATTCAGTACTTC. The full variable domain, rest sourced from reference TRBV7-9 and TRBJ2-4, is DTGVSQNPRHKITKRGQNVTFRCDPISEHNRLYWYRQTLGQGPEFLTYFQNEAQLEKSRLLSDRFSAERPKGSFSTLEIQRTEQGDSAMYLCASSARLDGLAKNIQYFGAGTRLSVL.

The chain uses TRBV7-2 and TRBJ2-7; D is possibly TRBD1 (6 bases). V lost 2 bases and J lost 0, with 17 bases in between. This CDR3 has 17 amino acids. Looked up from germline, CDR1 is SGHTA and CDR2 is FQGNSA. The CDR3 nucleotides read TGTGCCAGCAGCTTATTTGGTGGGGGCGCGAACTCCTACGAGCAGTACTTC. Its translation is CASSLFGGGANSYEQYF. Supplemented by reference TRBV7-2 and TRBJ2-7, the full variable domain reads GAGVSQSPSNKVTEKGKDVELRCDPISGHTALYWYRQSLGQGLEFLIYFQGNSAPDKSGLPSDRFSAERTGGSVSTLTIQRTQQEDSAVYLCASSLFGGGANSYEQYFGPGTRLTVT.

At least ten counts were recorded for this clonotype. CDR3 amino acids: CASSARDRGYEQYF. CDR3 bases: TGTGCCAGTAGTGCCCGGGACAGGGGATACGAGCAGTACTTC. The chain carries TRBV19 and TRBJ2-7, with 10 bases fitting TRBD1. V was clipped by 5 bases and J by 4 bases; unmatched bases: 5. The germline V gene has CDR1 LNHDA and CDR2 SQIVND (reference sequence). This CDR3 spans 14 amino acids.

The V and J genes are TRBV28 and TRBJ2-5; tentative D call: TRBD2 (5 bases). Germline V gene data show CDR1 as MDHEN and CDR2 as SYDVKM. The CDR3 has 14 amino acids. Trimming removed 3 bases from V and 1 base from J, with 9 bases in between. The CDR3 here is CASSLRALQETQYF. The CDR3 DNA is TGTGCCAGCAGTTTGAGGGCCCTCCAAGAGACCCAGTACTTC.

In this sample, this clonotype turned up many times. This sequence joins TRBV6-1 and TRBJ2-7; D remains unclear. The CDR3 consists of 14 residues. Between the trimmed V and J ends, which lost 5 bases and 2 bases, there was a span of 13 bases. Germline CDR1 and CDR2: MNHNS and SASEGT. CDR3 sequence: CASSPRVITYEQYF. The DNA of the CDR3 is TGTGCCAGCAGTCCGCGAGTGATTACCTACGAGCAGTACTTC.

This clonotype was detected many times. The rearrangement joins TRBV6-2 or TRBV6-3 to TRBJ2-1; unclear D gene. The CDR3 sequence is 14 residues long. Deletions cut 2 bases from V and 0 bases from J, with 5 bases between. From germline, CDR1 is MNHEY and CDR2 SVGEGT. CDR3 sequence: CASSYRSSYNEQFF. Written as DNA, the CDR3 is TGTGCCAGCAGTTACAGGAGCTCCTACAATGAGCAGTTCTTC.

This clonotype was counted many times. The rearrangement links TRBV12-3 or TRBV12-4 to TRBJ1-5; no definite D call. The length of the CDR3 is 14 residues. V lost 5 bases, J lost 1 base, and 9 bases lay in between. In nucleotides, the CDR3 is TGTGCCAGCAGTATGGGATCCAGCAATCAGCCCCAGCATTTT. Protein product: CASSMGSSNQPQHF.

This clonotype has at least ten counts. The V gene is TRBV10-3, the J gene TRBJ1-2; 10 nucleotides line up with TRBD1. Unmatched junction bases numbered 8, after V lost 7 bases and J lost 6 bases. Germline values: CDR1 ENHRY, CDR2 SYGVKD. The CDR3 consists of 14 residues. Here the CDR3 DNA reads TGTGCCATCACCCTAGGTGGGACAGGGGATGGCTACACCTTC. Protein product: CAITLGGTGDGYTF.